A selection of T cell receptor beta chains follows, all from one sample in a study of PD-1 blockade in classical Hodgkin lymphoma. Data came from immunoSEQ multiplex PCR; TCRdb stores just in-frame clones and leaves some out. The profile covers 24,000 or so clones, with around 81% appearing a single time and roughly a fifth taken by the ten largest. The sequencing used peripheral blood mononuclear cells (PBMCs), collected before the second cycle of nivolumab. The source is a human donor with classical Hodgkin lymphoma. CDR3s include the opening cysteine and the closing phenylalanine or tryptophan. Each record gives: J gene, clone size, D gene, V gene, CDR3 length, CDR3 DNA, CDR3 protein. The D gene is left open where the match is weak. Size is stated for part of the rows, as once, few or many counts, or as a class when the clone is expanded.

TRBJ1-4,-,-,TRBV9,14,TGTGCCAGCAGCGTAGGAGGGGAGGACGAAAAACTGTTTTTT,CASSVGGEDEKLFF
TRBJ2-1,-,TRBD2,TRBV9,15,TGTGCCAGCAGCCCGCGTACTAGCGGGTACAATGAGCAGTTCTTC,CASSPRTSGYNEQFF
TRBJ2-2,-,TRBD2,TRBV30,16,TGTGCCTGGAGAGGTGGCGGGGGATTCAACACCGGGGAGCTGTTTTTT,CAWRGGGGFNTGELFF
TRBJ1-6,-,-,TRBV5-4,13,TGTGCCAGCAGCTTGGCTCCCCTGGGTATCTTCGCTTTT,CASSLAPLGIFAF
TRBJ1-5,-,-,TRBV27,13,TGTGCCAGCAGTTTCGGGGGAAATCAGCCCCAGCATTTT,CASSFGGNQPQHF
TRBJ1-1,few,-,TRBV27,13,TGTGCCAGCAGTTTTCTGGGGGAAACTGAAGCTTTCTTT,CASSFLGETEAFF
TRBJ2-7,-,-,TRBV20-1,11,TGCAGTGCTATGAGGGCCTACGAGCAGTACTTC,CSAMRAYEQYF
TRBJ1-1,-,-,TRBV30,11,TGTGCCTTGAACGAGAACACTGAAGCTTTCTTT,CALNENTEAFF
TRBJ1-4,-,-,TRBV5-1,14,TGCGCCAGCAGCACCGGGGGTTACCATGAAAAACTGTTTTTT,CASSTGGYHEKLFF
TRBJ2-3,-,-,TRBV6-1,14,TGTGCCAGCAGAGATTTATATAGCACAGATACGCAGTATTTT,CASRDLYSTDTQYF
TRBJ2-7,-,TRBD2,TRBV27,20,TGTGCCAGCAGTTTATCGGCCGGGCTAGCGGGAGCCGTCTTCCCCTACGAGCAGTACTTC,CASSLSAGLAGAVFPYEQYF
TRBJ1-2,-,-,TRBV29-1,13,TGCAGCGTTGAAGATCGTGAAATCTATGGCTACACCTTC,CSVEDREIYGYTF
TRBJ2-5,-,TRBD2,TRBV5-1,15,TGCGCCAGCAGCTCCGACGGGGGGTACCAAGAGACCCAGTACTTC,CASSSDGGYQETQYF